Included here is one T cell receptor (beta chain) sequence, with context. A second PCR, run for roughly 7 to 12 cycles, used a sample-barcoded 5' primer plus a J-beta primer mix. TCRdb analysed the 5' RACE reads with MiXCR anew, one entry per CDR3 protein. The sample records over a million distinct CDR3 sequences, 35% to 50% being singletons. This record comes from a study of blood T cells in healthy people across ages. This CDR3 contains 17 residues. Germline CDR1 and CDR2: SGHDT and YYEEEE. The V and J ends lost 4 bases and 6 bases, in that order; junction bases with no gene match: 13. The origin of this receptor is a woman aged 60-70 years in good health. The J gene is TRBJ2-1, the V gene TRBV5-6, with 10 bases lining up with TRBD1. The material sequenced was blood. CDR3 bases: TGTGCCAGCAGCCACCTAATACCGGGACAGGGGATCAATGAGCAGTTCTTC. Its translation is CASSHLIPGQGINEQFF.